This entry lists 18 T cell receptor beta chains sequenced from one sample in a study of cytotoxic CD8 clonotypes in ibrutinib-treated CLL. The method was immunoSEQ multiplex PCR; TCRdb's version includes in-frame clones alone and lacks a portion of them. Here the sample spans approximately 32,000 clones, roughly three quarters being singletons. The sequenced sample was PBMCs, obtained before ibrutinib treatment. The receptor set was obtained from a human donor with chronic lymphocytic leukemia.

The CDR3 spells CASTKGMFNQPQHF. In DNA, the CDR3 is TGCGCCAGCACCAAAGGGATGTTCAATCAGCCCCAGCATTTT. V and J are TRBV4-1 and TRBJ1-5; D uncertain. The length of the CDR3 is 14 residues. Germline loops: CDR1 MGHRA, CDR2 YSYEKL. The V and J ends lost 7 bases and 3 bases respectively, with 13 bases between them.

V usage is TRBV19 and J usage is TRBJ1-2; the D is unclear. Trimming stripped 6 bases from V and 3 bases from J, with 2 bases between. The CDR3 length is 10 residues. Looked up from germline, CDR1 is LNHDA and CDR2 is SQIVND (reference sequence). CDR3 DNA: TGTGCCAGTAGGGACTATGGCTACACCTTC. The encoded protein is CASRDYGYTF. Full variable domain (remainder filled in from reference TRBV19 and TRBJ1-2): DGGITQSPKYLFRKEGQNVTLSCEQNLNHDAMYWYRQDPGQGLRLIYYSQIVNDFQKGDIAEGYSVSREKKESFPLTVTSAQKNPTAFYLCASRDYGYTFGSGTRLTVV.

This chain links TRBV28 with TRBJ1-3; D is possibly TRBD1 (5 bases). The CDR3 has 15 residues. V lost 7 bases to trimming and J lost 0 bases, with 13 bases between them. The germline CDR1 and CDR2 sequences are MDHEN and SYDVKM. The CDR3 loop reads CASTRGGSSGNTIYF. The CDR3 DNA is TGTGCCAGCACCCGGGGGGGATCCTCTGGAAACACCATATATTTT.

The V and J genes are TRBV28 and TRBJ1-2, with D possibly TRBD1 on 6 matching bases. This CDR3 contains 15 residues. Trimming pared 6 bases from V and 3 bases from J, leaving 17 bases between. CDR1 and CDR2 from the germline V gene are MDHEN and SYDVKM. The CDR3 protein is CASSPGGSLYYGYTF. The CDR3 DNA is TGTGCCAGCAGCCCCGGGGGCAGTCTTTACTATGGCTACACCTTC.

The chain carries TRBV19 and TRBJ2-1; 9 positions match TRBD2. In germline, CDR1 is LNHDA, CDR2 SQIVND (reference sequence). V lost 7 bases to trimming and J lost 1 base; unmatched junction nucleotides: 2. CDR3 length equals 14 residues. The CDR3 loop is CASTAGGSYNEQFF. The CDR3 DNA sequence: TGTGCCAGTACGGCGGGAGGGTCCTACAATGAGCAGTTCTTC.

This rearrangement joins TRBV28 to TRBJ1-5; possibly TRBD1 for D (5 bases). CDR1 and CDR2 (germline): MDHEN, SYDVKM. Trimming left V 5 bases short and J 4 bases short, with 6 bases between. CDR3 size: 12 residues. CDR3 nucleotides: TGTGCCAGCAGTACAGGAAATCAGCCCCAGCATTTT. Translation gives CASSTGNQPQHF.

This clone has just a few counts. The chain employs TRBV27 and TRBJ1-5, with D tentatively TRBD1 (6 bases). Germline CDR1 is MNHEY and CDR2 is SMNVEV (reference sequence). Trimming took off 0 bases at V and 7 bases at J, with 13 bases between the two ends. The CDR3 loop spans 15 amino acids. CDR3 sequence: CASSLSRTDSQPQHF. CDR3 nucleotide sequence: TGTGCCAGCAGTTTATCGAGGACAGATAGCCAGCCCCAGCATTTT.

This clone appeared a few times. The chain carries TRBV5-1 and TRBJ2-2, with a possible D match to TRBD1 (5 bases). The germline CDR1 and CDR2 sequences are SGHRS and YFSETQ. The CDR3 runs 14 residues. V gave up 4 bases and J gave up 0 bases, with 7 bases separating them. The CDR3 nucleotides read TGCGCCAGCAGCCCGACAGCGAACACCGGGGAGCTGTTTTTT. Protein product: CASSPTANTGELFF.

This chain uses TRBV4-3 with TRBJ2-5, with D perhaps TRBD1 or TRBD2 (5 bases each). CDR1 is LGHNA, CDR2 YSLEER, per germline. Trimming shortened V by 0 bases and J by 5 bases, and 7 bases separated the two germline ends. The CDR3 covers 13 residues. CDR3 nucleotide sequence: TGCGCCAGCAGCCAAGATTGGGGGGAGACCCAGTACTTC. Translated, it gives CASSQDWGETQYF.

The rearrangement joins TRBV2 to TRBJ2-3; 7 nucleotides align to TRBD1. The CDR3 totals 13 residues. V shed 6 bases and J 3 bases; nucleotides not matched to a gene: 3. Germline CDR1 and CDR2: SNHLY and FYNNEI. The CDR3 DNA follows: TGTGCCAGCAGGACGGGACAGACAGATACGCAGTATTTT. It specifies CASRTGQTDTQYF.

This clone was counted a single time. The chain employs TRBV7-3 and TRBJ2-3; unclear D gene. V was trimmed by 3 bases and J by 2 bases, leaving 6 bases between them. This CDR3 spans 13 amino acids. In germline, CDR1 is SGHTA, CDR2 FQGTGA. The CDR3 DNA follows: TGTGCCAGCAGCTTGGGCGCCACAGATACGCAGTATTTT. Protein: CASSLGATDTQYF.

In this sample, this clone turned up once. This chain joins TRBV18 and TRBJ2-1, with D perhaps matching TRBD2 (5 bases). Germline values: CDR1 KGHSH, CDR2 LQKENI. Trimming took off 1 base at V and 7 bases at J, with 14 bases between the two ends. The CDR3 runs to 15 residues. The CDR3 region has the DNA TGTGCCAGCTCACCACTGGTACTAGAGGGTAATGAGCAGTTCTTC. It yields the protein CASSPLVLEGNEQFF. Looking up the rest from reference TRBV18 and TRBJ2-1 gives the full variable domain: NAGVMQNPRHLVRRRGQEARLRCSPMKGHSHVYWYRQLPEEGLKFMVYLQKENIIDESGMPKERFSAEFPKEGPSILRIQQVVRGDSAAYFCASSPLVLEGNEQFFGPGTRLTVL.

The genes are TRBV5-6 and TRBJ2-7; tentative D call: TRBD2 (6 bases). Germline assignment: CDR1 SGHDT and CDR2 YYEEEE. V was shortened by 3 bases and J by 2 bases, with 18 bases between the two germline ends. This CDR3 is 16 amino acids long. The CDR3 bases are TGTGCCAGCAGCTACCTCATTACGGGACTGCCCTACGAGCAGTACTTC. This sequence encodes CASSYLITGLPYEQYF.

The chain combines TRBV19 with TRBJ2-1; TRBD2 matches 13 bases. The germline gives CDR1 LNHDA, CDR2 SQIVND (reference sequence). Trimming at V came to 4 bases and at J to 7 bases, leaving 7 bases not matched to a gene. CDR3 size: 16 residues. Here the CDR3 DNA reads TGTGCCAGTAGTAGGACTAGCGGGGGATCACTTAATGAGCAGTTCTTC. It translates to CASSRTSGGSLNEQFF.

V is TRBV5-1 and J is TRBJ1-6, with D tentatively TRBD1 (5 bases). The CDR3 is 13 residues long. V lost 6 bases, J lost 7 bases, and 11 bases lay in between. CDR1 and CDR2 from the germline V gene are SGHRS and YFSETQ. The CDR3: CASKDTANSPLHF. The DNA for the CDR3 is TGCGCCAGCAAGGACACGGCAAATTCACCCCTCCACTTT.

This sequence joins TRBV29-1 and TRBJ1-2; D perhaps matches TRBD1 (5 bases). Germline CDR1 is SQVTM and CDR2 is ANQGSEA. This CDR3 spans 12 amino acids. Deletions cut 5 bases from V and 5 bases from J, with 12 bases between. DNA of the CDR3: TGCAGCGTTCTGGACCAGGGATATGGCTACACCTTC. Its protein product is CSVLDQGYGYTF.

V and J are TRBV27 and TRBJ2-5, with 7 nucleotides matching TRBD1. Germline assignment: CDR1 MNHEY and CDR2 SMNVEV (reference sequence). The CDR3 has 13 amino acids. With 6 bases clipped from V and 5 bases from J, the junction kept 6 bases outside the gene matches. The CDR3 DNA reads TGTGCCAGCAGGACAGGGATGGAGGAGACCCAGTACTTC. Its protein product is CASRTGMEETQYF.

The V gene is TRBV7-9, the J gene TRBJ2-7, with 10 nucleotides matching TRBD1. The CDR3 spans 14 residues. Unmatched junction bases numbered 0, after V lost 1 base and J lost 3 bases. CDR1 is SEHNR, CDR2 FQNEAQ, per germline (reference sequence). CDR3 in amino acids: CASSLGDRGYEQYF. The CDR3 DNA reads TGTGCCAGCAGCTTAGGGGACAGGGGCTACGAGCAGTACTTC.